Following are 11 T cell receptor beta chains from one sample sequenced in a study of CD8 T cells in Susac syndrome. The RNA, about 0.5 to 1 ug, was put through reverse transcription using random hexamers. TCRdb analysed the immunoSEQ multiplex PCR reads with MiXCR anew, one entry per CDR3 protein. The sample carries about 110,000 distinct CDR3 sequences, roughly 94% recorded once. The source material was CD8+ T cells from PBMCs. The receptor source for this set is a human donor with Susac syndrome.

Written as DNA, the CDR3 is TGTGCCAGCAGCGTCGATACAGGGGTTAATGAAAAACTGTTTTTT. It is translated as CASSVDTGVNEKLFF. This rearrangement joins TRBV9 to TRBJ1-4; 7 bases fit TRBD1. Germline V gives CDR1 SGDLS, CDR2 YYNGEE. This CDR3 spans 15 amino acids. With V trimmed by 2 bases and J by 4 bases, 5 bases remained unmatched.

The chain recombines TRBV4-2 with TRBJ2-1; 12 bases are a match to TRBD2. This CDR3 region has 17 residues. Trimming removed 1 base from V and 6 bases from J; junction bases left unmatched: 7. The germline CDR1 and CDR2 sequences are LGHNA and YNFKEQ. As DNA, the CDR3 is TGTGCCAGCAGCCAAGCTAGCGGGGGGGCCGTGGCCAATGAGCAGTTCTTC. It yields the protein CASSQASGGAVANEQFF.

The J gene is TRBJ2-3, the V gene TRBV20-1, with 16 bases identical to TRBD2. This CDR3 contains 16 residues. Germline V gives CDR1 DFQATT, CDR2 SNEGSKA (reference sequence). The V segment lost 5 bases and the J segment 3 bases; nucleotides outside the gene matches: 5. The CDR3 DNA sequence: TGCAGTGCTGTCCCGGGACTAGCGGGGGGGACAGATACGCAGTATTTT. Translated, it gives CSAVPGLAGGTDTQYF.

The CDR3 here is CASSLAGTEETQYF. In DNA form, the CDR3 reads TGTGCCAGCAGCTTAGCGGGGACAGAAGAGACCCAGTACTTC. The chain is built from TRBV7-9 and TRBJ2-5; TRBD1 matches at 7 bases. The CDR3 consists of 14 residues. CDR1 is SEHNR and CDR2 is FQNEAQ in the germline V gene (reference sequence). The J segment lost 3 bases and the V segment lost 0 bases, leaving 1 base of the junction unmatched.

CDR3 amino acids: CASSPDRTYGYTF. CDR3 bases: TGTGCCAGTAGCCCGGACAGGACCTATGGCTACACCTTC. The chain uses TRBV19 and TRBJ1-2, with 7 bases fitting TRBD1. The germline V gene has CDR1 LNHDA and CDR2 SQIVND (reference sequence). The trim removed 6 bases at V and 4 bases at J, leaving 5 bases unmatched. CDR3 length: 13 amino acids.

The DNA of the CDR3 is TGTGCCAGCAGCCATTCCCGGGACACCAACACTGAAGCTTTCTTT. It specifies CASSHSRDTNTEAFF. The rearrangement joins TRBV14 to TRBJ1-1; D is possibly TRBD1 (6 bases). Trimming removed 3 bases from V and 2 bases from J, with 13 bases in between. The length of the CDR3 is 15 residues. Germline V CDR1 and CDR2: SGHDN, FVKESK.

This rearrangement joins TRBV20-1 to TRBJ1-1; D gene ambiguous. V lost 2 bases, J lost 3 bases, and 13 bases lay in between. Germline V gives CDR1 DFQATT, CDR2 SNEGSKA (reference sequence). CDR3 length equals 14 residues. The CDR3 DNA reads TGCAGTGCTAGAAAACTCCCGTCGTACACTGAAGCTTTCTTT. Translation gives CSARKLPSYTEAFF.

This sequence joins TRBV3-1 and TRBJ2-7; D is tentatively TRBD1 or TRBD2 (5 bases each). V gave up 0 bases and J gave up 3 bases, with 24 bases separating them. The CDR3 is made up of 19 amino acids. Germline V gene data show CDR1 as LGHDT and CDR2 as YNNKEL (reference sequence). The CDR3 region has the DNA TGTGCCAGCAGCCAAGATGAAAGTCCGCATAGGGGACCTTACTACGAGCAGTACTTC. As protein: CASSQDESPHRGPYYEQYF.

This CDR3 is CSASDGRSWEKLFF. The DNA for the CDR3 is TGCAGTGCTTCTGACGGCCGCTCTTGGGAAAAACTGTTTTTT. The chain carries TRBV20-1 and TRBJ1-4; no clear D gene. Per the germline V gene, CDR1 is DFQATT and CDR2 is SNEGSKA (reference sequence). Trimming removed 5 bases at V and 8 bases at J, with 18 bases between. The CDR3 is 14 amino acids.

The chain links TRBV7-9 to TRBJ2-3, with D hard to call. This CDR3 spans 13 amino acids. Germline V gene sequence: CDR1 SEHNR, CDR2 FQNEAQ (reference sequence). V dropped 5 bases and J dropped 3 bases, with 9 bases sitting between them. The DNA for the CDR3 is TGTGCCAGCAGCCCCTTTGGGACAGATACGCAGTATTTT. Its translation: CASSPFGTDTQYF. Combining the CDR3 with reference TRBV7-9 and TRBJ2-3 gives the whole variable domain DTGVSQNPRHKITKRGQNVTFRCDPISEHNRLYWYRQTLGQGPEFLTYFQNEAQLEKSRLLSDRFSAERPKGSFSTLEIQRTEQGDSAMYLCASSPFGTDTQYFGPGTRLTVL.

This clonotype was seen a single time. This rearrangement joins TRBV7-2 to TRBJ2-3, with TRBD1 identical over 9 bases. CDR3 length: 14 amino acids. Trimming took 7 bases from V and 4 from J; bases not matched to a gene: 6. Germline-derived CDR1 and CDR2 are SGHTA and FQGNSA. As DNA, the CDR3 is TGTGCCAGCACAGACACAGGGGGCGCAGATACGCAGTATTTT. Translating it yields CASTDTGGADTQYF.